This TCR beta chain emerged from a study of shared clonotypes between healthy human individuals. Study results and caveats: A handful of donors held about 5% of naive CD4 clonotypes in common. As a rule, naive subsets had a larger estimated richness than memory subsets.

Assay used: immunoSEQ multiplex PCR; TCRdb lists only in-frame clones, some missing. The sample comprises 650,000 to 800,000 clones, just under 75% of which are singletons, and over 1.5% rests with the top ten. This clone has ten or more counts. What it binds is unknown. The sample contains more than one DNA sequence encoding this CDR3. Trimming cost V 2 bases and J 3 bases, with 11 bases left between them. This CDR3 is built from 14 residues. The germline V gene has CDR1 SNHLY and CDR2 FYNNEI. The TCR sequence derives from a young woman in good health. The chain employs TRBV2 and TRBJ2-7; a weak D match, TRBD1 (5 bases). What was sequenced was memory CD4+ T cells sorted from blood. The subset denotes: CD45RA-negative fraction. Here the CDR3 DNA reads TGTGCCAGCAGTGAAAGGGGTTCGAACTACGAGCAGTACTTC. Residues: CASSERGSNYEQYF.